The source of this TCR beta chain is a study of blood T cell repertoires in COVID-19. As for the study in general: Donors in the United States, Italy and Spain gave samples during acute or convalescent COVID-19.

Per the study methods: Nucleated cell counts were estimated from reference gene primer amplification. Generated by immunoSEQ multiplex PCR, the TCRdb table keeps only in-frame clones and is missing some. D and trimming come from the DNA, and the V and J calls and clone size come from that table. The sample has around 320,000 clones; 65% to 90% are singletons. Unmatched junction bases numbered 5, after V lost 5 bases and J lost 6 bases. This CDR3 has 14 amino acids. The germline gives CDR1 SGHAT, CDR2 FQNNGV. This receptor was obtained from a human donor in a cohort sampled during active COVID-19. The sequenced sample consisted of peripheral blood. V is TRBV11-2 and J is TRBJ2-2, with TRBD1 matching 8 bases. Here the CDR3 DNA reads TGTGCCAGCAGCCCAGGGGGCTTAGCCGGGGAGCTGTTTTTT. It yields the protein CASSPGGLAGELFF.